This TCR beta chain is from a study of cytomegalovirus exposure and HLA in healthy donors. Study as a whole: As an earlier analysis found, roughly 170 million T cells yielded fewer than 130 million unique TCR beta sequences. Findings of the study overall: Upon later analysis, HLA-associated TCR beta chains proved more clonally expanded than other, equally common chains. Usually a TCR sequence was rare, but some public TCRs were found in many donors.

As for the donors, each was a healthy bone marrow donor. This CDR3 has 14 amino acids. Germline V gene lookup returns CDR1 LNHDA and CDR2 SQIVND (reference sequence). Losses at the gene ends were 4 bases for V and 3 bases for J; bases not matched to a gene: 4. PCR was performed using 60 Vbeta and 13 Jbeta primers. Measured with immunoSEQ multiplex PCR; TCRdb has only the in-frame clones, and not every one. The table includes a few hundred thousand clones, 80% detected once. As to this clone: Antigen unknown.

The sample was PBMCs. V and J are TRBV19 and TRBJ2-7; 9 bases fit TRBD2. The TCR sequence derives from a girl aged 2 to 9 in good health and CMV-seronegative. The CDR3, as DNA: TGTGCCAGTAGTAGACTAGCGGAGAGCTACGAGCAGTACTTC. Translated, it gives CASSRLAESYEQYF.